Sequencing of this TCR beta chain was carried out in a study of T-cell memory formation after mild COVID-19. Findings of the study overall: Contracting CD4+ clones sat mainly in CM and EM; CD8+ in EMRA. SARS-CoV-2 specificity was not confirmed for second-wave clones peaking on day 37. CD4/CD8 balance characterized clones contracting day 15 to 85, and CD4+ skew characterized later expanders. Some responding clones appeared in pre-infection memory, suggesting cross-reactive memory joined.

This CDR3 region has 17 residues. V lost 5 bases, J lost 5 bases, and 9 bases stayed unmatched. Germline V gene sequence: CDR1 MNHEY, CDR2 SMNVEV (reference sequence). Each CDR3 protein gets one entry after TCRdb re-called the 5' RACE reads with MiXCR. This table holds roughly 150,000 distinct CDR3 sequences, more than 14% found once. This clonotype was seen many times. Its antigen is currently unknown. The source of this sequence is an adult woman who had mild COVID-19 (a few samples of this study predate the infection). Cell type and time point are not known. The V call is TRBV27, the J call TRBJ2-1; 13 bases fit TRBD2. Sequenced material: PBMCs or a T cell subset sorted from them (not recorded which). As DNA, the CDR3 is TGTGCCAGCAGTCCGACTAGCGGGGGGCTACGTGACAATGAGCAGTTCTTC. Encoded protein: CASSPTSGGLRDNEQFF.